What follows are 27 T cell receptor beta chains derived from one specimen sequenced in a study of T cells in tuberculosis. Here immunoSEQ multiplex PCR was the method, and the copy in TCRdb shows in-frame clones only, minus some. This sample has 29,000 or so clones, with approximately 95% found just once. The sequenced sample consisted of PBMCs. These receptor sequences come from a donor aged 10 to 29 with latent tuberculosis or without tuberculosis infection.

The chain uses TRBV29-1 and TRBJ2-4; TRBD1 matches at 7 bases. Trimming took 1 base from V and 6 from J; bases not matched to a gene: 15. Looked up from germline, CDR1 is SQVTM and CDR2 is ANQGSEA. CDR3 length equals 17 residues. The CDR3 region is CSVEGYRGSSVGNIQYF. The CDR3 DNA follows: TGCAGCGTTGAAGGGTACAGGGGATCGTCGGTTGGAAACATTCAGTACTTC.

The DNA of the CDR3 is TGCGCCAGCAGTGGGCGGGGGGCCAGCCCCACCTACGAGCAGTACTTC. Encoded protein: CASSGRGASPTYEQYF. This chain joins TRBV10-1 and TRBJ2-7; 8 bases fit TRBD2. Germline values: CDR1 WNHNN, CDR2 SYGVQD (reference sequence). Unmatched junction bases numbered 10, after V lost 4 bases and J lost 2 bases. The CDR3 covers 16 residues.

J is TRBJ1-1 and V is TRBV25-1, with D maybe TRBD1 (5 bases). The CDR3 length is 14 residues. CDR1 is MGHDK and CDR2 is SYGVNS in the germline V gene. V was shortened by 2 bases and J by 1 base, with 8 bases between the two germline ends. The chain's CDR3 is CASSEQTANTEAFF. The DNA of the CDR3 is TGTGCCAGCAGTGAACAGACAGCGAACACTGAAGCTTTCTTT.

The chain has TRBV5-1 and TRBJ1-3; D perhaps matches TRBD1 (5 bases). V shed 6 bases and J shed 0 bases, with 16 bases lying between them. Per germline, CDR1 SGHRS and CDR2 YFSETQ. The CDR3 is made up of 16 amino acids. CDR3 loop: CASTYGGDFSGNTIYF. The CDR3 DNA follows: TGCGCCAGCACTTATGGGGGGGACTTCTCTGGAAACACCATATATTTT.

The chain has TRBV7-9 and TRBJ2-3; 7 bases are a match to TRBD2. Germline-derived CDR1 and CDR2 are SEHNR and FQNEAQ (reference sequence). This CDR3 is built from 16 residues. Trimming took 5 bases from V and 0 from J; bases not matched to a gene: 8. In DNA, the CDR3 is TGTGCCAGCAGCCCTTTGGGAGGGATAAGCACAGATACGCAGTATTTT. Translating gives CASSPLGGISTDTQYF.

The chain links TRBV7-3 to TRBJ2-2; 9 nucleotides line up with TRBD1. Germline CDR1 is SGHTA and CDR2 is FQGTGA. V shed 2 bases, J shed 5 bases, and the junction held 6 bases outside the gene matches. The CDR3 covers 16 residues. The CDR3: CASSLSGTGRTGELFF. DNA of the CDR3: TGTGCCAGCAGCTTATCCGGGACAGGGAGGACCGGGGAGCTGTTTTTT. Complete variable domain (other parts from reference TRBV7-3 and TRBJ2-2): GAGVSQTPSNKVTEKGKYVELRCDPISGHTALYWYRQSLGQGPEFLIYFQGTGAADDSGLPNDRFFAVRPEGSVSTLKIQRTERGDSAVYLCASSLSGTGRTGELFFGEGSRLTVL.

The chain combines TRBV7-9 with TRBJ1-1; 9 bases line up with TRBD1. The ends lost 6 bases at V and 8 bases at J; junction bases unmatched: 4. The CDR3 has 12 residues. Germline-derived CDR1 and CDR2 are SEHNR and FQNEAQ (reference sequence). The CDR3 bases are TGTGCCAGCAGATCACAGGGGGCGGAAGCTTTCTTT. Protein: CASRSQGAEAFF.

This chain uses TRBV28 with TRBJ2-7, with 9 positions matching TRBD1. CDR1 is MDHEN, CDR2 SYDVKM, per germline. J lost 5 bases, V lost 4 bases, and 6 bases had no gene match. There are 14 residues in the CDR3. CDR3 in amino acids: CASSSRQGVNEQYF. CDR3 DNA sequence: TGTGCCAGCAGTTCCCGACAGGGGGTGAACGAGCAGTACTTC.

This clone was seen more than once but under ten times. The CDR3 here is CATSRDQLAGNSPLHF. In nucleotides, the CDR3 is TGTGCCACCAGCAGAGATCAACTTGCGGGAAATTCACCCCTCCACTTT. The chain employs TRBV15 and TRBJ1-6, with D uncertain. The V gene lost 0 bases and the J gene lost 7 bases, with 13 bases spanning the gap. Germline V gene lookup returns CDR1 LNHNV and CDR2 YYDKDF (reference sequence). The CDR3 consists of 16 residues.

The chain has TRBV11-2 and TRBJ2-5; D may be TRBD1 (5 bases). Trimming shortened V by 3 bases and J by 5 bases, and 16 bases separated the two germline ends. The CDR3 contains 15 residues. Germline CDR1 reads SGHAT; CDR2 reads FQNNGV. The CDR3 reads CASSFSWQGQETQYF. The CDR3 DNA reads TGTGCCAGCAGCTTCTCCTGGCAGGGCCAGGAGACCCAGTACTTC.

The J gene is TRBJ2-7, the V gene TRBV21-1; the table gives TRBD2 as D, unverified against the DNA. TRBV21-1 is a known pseudogene. The CDR3 contains 15 residues. The CDR3 region has the DNA TGTGCCAGCAGCAAAAAAAGCGGGAGTTGCCACGAGCAGTACTTC. It yields the protein CASSKKSGSCHEQYF.

In this sample, this clone turned up once. V is TRBV5-5 and J is TRBJ1-5, with D perhaps TRBD1 (5 bases). Per germline, CDR1 SGHKS and CDR2 YYEKEE (reference sequence). Trimming removed 0 bases from V and 1 base from J, with 5 bases in between. The CDR3 has 14 amino acids. CDR3 sequence: CASSLAGSNQPQHF. The CDR3, as DNA: TGTGCCAGCAGCTTGGCAGGGAGCAATCAGCCCCAGCATTTT. The full variable domain, completed using reference TRBV5-5 and TRBJ1-5, is DAGVTQSPTHLIKTRGQQVTLRCSPISGHKSVSWYQQVLGQGPQFIFQYYEKEERGRGNFPDRFSARQFPNYSSELNVNALLLGDSALYLCASSLAGSNQPQHFGDGTRLSIL.

The genes are TRBV19 and TRBJ2-1; TRBD2 agrees at 13 bases. After removal of 8 bases from V and 0 bases from J, the junction contained 7 bases not matched to a gene. CDR3 length: 17 residues. Germline-derived CDR1 and CDR2 are LNHDA and SQIVND (reference sequence). The CDR3 loop reads CASRTGTSGISYNEQFF. CDR3 nucleotides: TGTGCCAGTCGGACCGGGACTAGCGGGATCTCCTACAATGAGCAGTTCTTC. The variable domain in full, with the rest retrieved from reference TRBV19 and TRBJ2-1, is DGGITQSPKYLFRKEGQNVTLSCEQNLNHDAMYWYRQDPGQGLRLIYYSQIVNDFQKGDIAEGYSVSREKKESFPLTVTSAQKNPTAFYLCASRTGTSGISYNEQFFGPGTRLTVL.

V usage is TRBV19 and J usage is TRBJ1-2, with TRBD1 as a possible D gene (5 bases). CDR3 length: 15 amino acids. Germline values: CDR1 LNHDA, CDR2 SQIVND (reference sequence). Trimming left V 3 bases short and J 2 bases short, with 13 bases between. CDR3: CASSIYAGMNYGYTF. CDR3 DNA: TGTGCCAGTAGTATCTACGCAGGGATGAACTATGGCTACACCTTC.

The chain carries TRBV5-6 and TRBJ2-7; D unclear. CDR1 is SGHDT and CDR2 is YYEEEE in the germline V gene. CDR3 length: 12 amino acids. V shed 3 bases and J shed 2 bases, with 6 bases lying between them. The CDR3 sequence is CASSSQTYEQYF. CDR3 coding DNA: TGTGCCAGCAGCTCCCAAACCTACGAGCAGTACTTC.

The genes are TRBV5-6 and TRBJ1-6, with 9 bases aligning to TRBD1. CDR1 and CDR2 from the germline V gene are SGHDT and YYEEEE. CDR3 size: 15 residues. Trimming cost V 3 bases and J 13 bases; bases outside gene matches: 11. The CDR3 bases are TGTGCCAGCAGCTCGCCCGGGACAGGGCAGACCCCCCTCCACTTT. Translating gives CASSSPGTGQTPLHF.

The V and J genes are TRBV7-6 and TRBJ2-7, with D tentatively TRBD1 (6 bases). V lost 1 base to trimming and J lost 2 bases, with 9 bases between them. This CDR3 has 14 amino acids. Germline V gives CDR1 SGHVS, CDR2 FNYEAQ. The CDR3 region is CASSLVQGPYEQYF. In nucleotides, the CDR3 is TGTGCCAGCAGCTTAGTCCAGGGGCCCTACGAGCAGTACTTC.

This clone has just one count. This chain connects TRBV2 to TRBJ2-7, with D tentatively TRBD1 (6 bases). The CDR3 extends over 15 amino acids. Germline CDR1 is SNHLY and CDR2 is FYNNEI. Trimming shortened V by 6 bases and J by 2 bases, and 17 bases separated the two germline ends. The CDR3 DNA follows: TGTGCCAGCAGCCTACGCCCCCAGGGGACCTACGAGCAGTACTTC. Translated, it gives CASSLRPQGTYEQYF.

This clone has just one count. For the CDR3, the DNA is TGCGCCAGCAGCTTCGGGGGGCTTACTGAAGCTTTCTTT. It translates to CASSFGGLTEAFF. The rearrangement uses TRBV5-1 and TRBJ1-1; TRBD1 is a possible D gene (6 bases). This CDR3 has 13 amino acids. Germline assignment: CDR1 SGHRS and CDR2 YFSETQ. The ends were cut back, 2 bases at V and 5 bases at J, with 10 bases in the middle.

The chain recombines TRBV5-1 with TRBJ2-5, with 11 bases identical to TRBD2. The DNA end lines up better with TRBJ2-7; the J call may be wrong. This CDR3 spans 18 amino acids. Germline lookup yields CDR1 SGHRS and CDR2 YFSETQ. Here the CDR3 reads CASSLGGLADPDLREQYF. In DNA, the CDR3 is TGCGCCAGCAGCTTGGGGGGACTAGCGGACCCGGACCTCCGCGAGCAGTACTTC.

Here the CDR3 reads CASSLGPKQHHGYTF. CDR3 in DNA: TGTGCCAGCAGCTTGGGGCCGAAACAGCACCATGGCTACACCTTC. The V gene is TRBV7-3, the J gene TRBJ1-2, with D possibly being TRBD1 (5 bases). In germline, CDR1 is SGHTA, CDR2 FQGTGA. The V end lost 3 bases, the J end lost 6 bases, and 17 bases lay between the germline ends. CDR3 length: 15 residues.

The CDR3 here is CASNINPARDAEQFF. DNA for the CDR3: TGTGCCAGCAACATTAATCCGGCCAGGGATGCGGAGCAGTTCTTC. The chain carries TRBV7-2 and TRBJ2-1; possible D gene TRBD1, 5 bases. Trimming took off 7 bases at V and 10 bases at J, with 23 bases between the two ends. The CDR3 runs to 15 residues. Germline loops: CDR1 SGHTA, CDR2 FQGNSA.

The chain employs TRBV6-6 and TRBJ2-1; 13 nucleotides align to TRBD2. CDR1 is MNHNY, CDR2 SVGAGI, per germline (reference sequence). Trimming cost V 6 bases and J 12 bases; bases outside gene matches: 8. The CDR3 has 14 amino acids. The CDR3 loop reads CASSDPGLAGRQFF. The CDR3 coding sequence is TGTGCCAGCAGCGACCCGGGACTAGCGGGAAGGCAGTTCTTC.

V gene TRBV20-1 combines with J gene TRBJ2-7; possible D gene TRBD1, 6 bases. CDR3 length: 11 residues. Germline assignment: CDR1 DFQATT and CDR2 SNEGSKA (reference sequence). The V gene lost 4 bases and the J gene lost 3 bases, with 7 bases spanning the gap. CDR3 bases: TGCAGTGCTATACAGGGCTACGAGCAGTACTTC. Amino acids: CSAIQGYEQYF.

V usage is TRBV28 and J usage is TRBJ2-7, with a possible D match to TRBD2 (6 bases). In germline, CDR1 is MDHEN, CDR2 SYDVKM. The CDR3 contains 14 residues. The V gene lost 3 bases and the J gene lost 6 bases, with 15 bases spanning the gap. In DNA form, the CDR3 reads TGTGCCAGCAGTTTTGGGACTGCCCTCGGCGAGCAGTACTTC. Translation: CASSFGTALGEQYF.

This chain joins TRBV9 and TRBJ2-1, with D possibly matching TRBD2 (6 bases). The V end lost 2 bases, the J end lost 9 bases, and 12 bases lay between the germline ends. CDR3 length equals 13 residues. Germline V gene lookup returns CDR1 SGDLS and CDR2 YYNGEE. CDR3 residues: CASSVRTISEQFF. The CDR3 coding sequence is TGTGCCAGCAGCGTTCGGACTATTAGTGAGCAGTTCTTC.

V is TRBV18 and J is TRBJ1-4; D perhaps matches TRBD1 (5 bases). Trimming stripped 5 bases from V and 0 bases from J, with 13 bases between. The CDR3 length is 16 residues. Germline loops: CDR1 KGHSH, CDR2 LQKENI. CDR3 bases: TGTGCCAGCTCAGCTCGACAGCATGCAACTAATGAAAAACTGTTTTTT. Translated: CASSARQHATNEKLFF. The whole variable domain, filled in from reference TRBV18 and TRBJ1-4, reads NAGVMQNPRHLVRRRGQEARLRCSPMKGHSHVYWYRQLPEEGLKFMVYLQKENIIDESGMPKERFSAEFPKEGPSILRIQQVVRGDSAAYFCASSARQHATNEKLFFGSGTQLSVL.